This paragraph reports one TCR beta chain. Its antigen is undetermined. This sample is drawn from a study of cytomegalovirus exposure and HLA in healthy donors. Study-wide background: The roughly 120 validation repertoires, a later analysis reported, used the same platform as the 666 first-cohort repertoires.

Study findings and constraints: The study put 150 or so TCR beta chains on its list as cytomegalovirus-associated.

Produced via immunoSEQ multiplex PCR; TCRdb's table is partial and in-frame only. The sample has 130,000 to 150,000 clones; more than 80% are singletons. The CDR3 extends over 14 amino acids. The germline V gene has CDR1 MGHRA and CDR2 YSYEKL. V lost 1 base and J lost 3; bases outside the gene matches: 3. The gene calls are TRBV4-1 and TRBJ2-7, with TRBD2 identical over 7 bases. The sequenced material came from PBMCs. This TCR was recovered from a young woman in good health and CMV-seropositive. The CDR3 sequence: CASSQVGEGYEQYF. CDR3 sequence (DNA): TGCGCCAGCAGCCAAGTGGGGGAGGGCTACGAGCAGTACTTC.